The T cell receptor (beta chain) described here comes from a study of T cell repertoires in ileal Crohn's disease. Study background: Every patient was operated on for stricturing (about 60%) or penetrating (approximately 40%) complications. About half of patients got postoperative therapy: ten or so thiopurines, approximately 18 anti-TNF. Study outcomes and limitations: Clonal expansions were more frequent in active smokers than non-smokers at surgery.

This clone was seen a handful of times. Antigen: not known. Profiling relied on immunoSEQ multiplex PCR, and the TCRdb table lists in-frame clones only, not all of them. The sample gives thousands of clones, approximately 80% of which show up once; around 13% is in the top ten. V lost 0 bases to trimming and J lost 5 bases; unmatched junction nucleotides: 5. Germline loops: CDR1 SGDLS, CDR2 YYNGEE. This CDR3 has 15 amino acids. The source is an adult with Crohn's disease. Sequenced sample: ileal tissue. The genes are TRBV9 and TRBJ1-3; 7 bases agree with TRBD1. The CDR3: CASSVGTGPRNTIYF. CDR3 DNA sequence: TGTGCCAGCAGCGTAGGGACAGGACCGAGAAACACCATATATTTT. The whole variable domain, remainder taken from reference TRBV9 and TRBJ1-3, is DSGVTQTPKHLITATGQRVTLRCSPRSGDLSVYWYQQSLDQGLQFLIQYYNGEERAKGNILERFSAQQFPDLHSELNLSSLELGDSALYFCASSVGTGPRNTIYFGEGSWLTVV.